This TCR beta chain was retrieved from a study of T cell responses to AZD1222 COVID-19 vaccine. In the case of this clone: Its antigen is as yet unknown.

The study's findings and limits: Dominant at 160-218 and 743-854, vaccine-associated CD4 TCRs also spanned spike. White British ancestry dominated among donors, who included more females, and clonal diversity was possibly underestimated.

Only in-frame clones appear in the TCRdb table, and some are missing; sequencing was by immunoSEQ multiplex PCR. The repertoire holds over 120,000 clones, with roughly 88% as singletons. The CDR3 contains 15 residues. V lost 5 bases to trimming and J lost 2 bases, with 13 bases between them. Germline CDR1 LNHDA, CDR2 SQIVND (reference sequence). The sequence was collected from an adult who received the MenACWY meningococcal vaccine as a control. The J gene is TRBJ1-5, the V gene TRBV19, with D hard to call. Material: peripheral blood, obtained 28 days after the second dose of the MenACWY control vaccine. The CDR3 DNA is TGTGCCAGTAGTTTGAACCCCCGCCGCAATCAGCCCCAGCATTTT. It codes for CASSLNPRRNQPQHF. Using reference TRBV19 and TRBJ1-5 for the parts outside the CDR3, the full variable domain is DGGITQSPKYLFRKEGQNVTLSCEQNLNHDAMYWYRQDPGQGLRLIYYSQIVNDFQKGDIAEGYSVSREKKESFPLTVTSAQKNPTAFYLCASSLNPRRNQPQHFGDGTRLSIL.